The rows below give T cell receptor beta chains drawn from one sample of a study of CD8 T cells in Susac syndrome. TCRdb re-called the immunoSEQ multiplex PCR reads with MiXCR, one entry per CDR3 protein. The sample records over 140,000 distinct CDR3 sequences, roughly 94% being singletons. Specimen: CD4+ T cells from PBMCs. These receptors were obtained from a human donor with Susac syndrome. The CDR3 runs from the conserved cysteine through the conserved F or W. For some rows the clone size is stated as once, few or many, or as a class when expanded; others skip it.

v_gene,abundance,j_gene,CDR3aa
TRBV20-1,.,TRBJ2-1,CSAREGTNEQFF
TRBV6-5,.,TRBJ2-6,CASSYDSHLSGANVLTF
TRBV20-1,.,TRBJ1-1,CSASPTGVNTEAFF
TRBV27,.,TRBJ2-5,CASSFGTAETQYF
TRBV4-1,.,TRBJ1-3,CASSQDLGSGNTIYF
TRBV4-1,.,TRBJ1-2,CASSQGTGEIYGYTF
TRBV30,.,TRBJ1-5,CAWSADRDNQPQHF
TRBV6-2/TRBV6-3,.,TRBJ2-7,CASSFSSYEQYF
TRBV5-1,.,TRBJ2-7,CASYYEQYF
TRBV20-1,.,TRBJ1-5,CSARDDQRLYSNQPQHF
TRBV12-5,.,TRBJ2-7,CASGTGPVYEQYF
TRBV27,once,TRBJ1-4,CASSGGGVGEKLFF
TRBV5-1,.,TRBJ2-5,CASSSDTGTQYF
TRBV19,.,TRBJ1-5,CASSQGNQPQHF
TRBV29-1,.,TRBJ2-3,CSVETSRDTQYF
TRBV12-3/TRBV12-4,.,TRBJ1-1,CASSTLTSNTEAFF
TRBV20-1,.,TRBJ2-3,CSGGRRKDTQYF
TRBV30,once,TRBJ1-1,CACTGGLTEAFF
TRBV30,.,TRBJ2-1,CAWSAIAGSLNEQFF
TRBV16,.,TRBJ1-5,CASSQSSRGSNQPQHF
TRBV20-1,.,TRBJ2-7,CSASGGTYEQYF
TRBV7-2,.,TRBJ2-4,CASSLGGDIQYF
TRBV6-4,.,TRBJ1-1,CASSDPGGENTEAFF
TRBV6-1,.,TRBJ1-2,CAGARDNYGYTF
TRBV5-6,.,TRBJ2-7,CASSLERRGEQYF
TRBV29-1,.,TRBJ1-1,CSVWGLSEAFF
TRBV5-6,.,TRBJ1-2,CASSLVSGGAGGYTF
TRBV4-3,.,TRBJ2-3,CASSPTPAGATDTQYF
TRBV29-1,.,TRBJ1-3,CSVEAAAGGTIYF
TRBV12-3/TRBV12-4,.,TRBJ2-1,CASSLVASNEQFF
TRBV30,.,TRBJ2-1,CAWSGGVSEQFF
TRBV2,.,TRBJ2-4,CASNRVLDKNIQYF
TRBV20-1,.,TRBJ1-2,CSASSTVPGGYTF
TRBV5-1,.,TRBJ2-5,CASSSGTSGSRETQYF
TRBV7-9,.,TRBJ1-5,CASSPGGGNQPQHF